This is a list of T cell receptor beta chains from one sample in a study of T cell clonotyping in hematopoietic cell transplantation. This table comes from immunoSEQ multiplex PCR, and its TCRdb copy is limited to in-frame clones, with some not included. Of some 29,000 clones in the sample, approximately 86% were seen once. Sequencing was performed on peripheral blood mononuclear cells, taken before stem cell transplant. The receptors derive from a man aged 35 to 55 with acute myeloid leukemia. Some clones in this sample may be carry-over from other donors' samples. Each CDR3 is given without its conserved first and last residue. Fields, in order: V gene, J gene, CDR3 protein.

TRBV30	TRBJ2-2	AWMMKGEGRGELF
TRBV4-2	TRBJ2-1	ASSQDIPRPASGNYNEQF
TRBV30	TRBJ2-5	AWSAASAMTQY
TRBV28	TRBJ1-1	ASRLIDTEAF
TRBV4-2	TRBJ2-1	ASSQDWTSGRNEQF
TRBV9	TRBJ1-2	ASSVTENYGYT
TRBV30	TRBJ2-1	AWTGGTEEQF
TRBV5-1	TRBJ1-1	ASSPGGANTEAF
TRBV28	TRBJ1-5	ASSLVAAPVNQPQH
TRBV7-3	TRBJ2-3	ASSLSGQWGTDTQY
TRBV5-4	TRBJ1-1	AGKVGFNTEAF
TRBV19	TRBJ1-2	ASSIEGLGVRPNYGYT
TRBV19	TRBJ2-3	ASSIRGNWRESDTQY
TRBV2	TRBJ2-3	ASIWSGDDTQY
TRBV27	TRBJ2-2	ASTSGTVGELF
TRBV11-3	TRBJ2-5	ASSPTGGSSPY
TRBV10-2	TRBJ2-2	ASLNSPTGELF
TRBV7-2	TRBJ1-4	ASSPSRGRAEKLF
TRBV5-1	TRBJ1-2	ASSLGQGDYGYT
TRBV15	TRBJ1-5	ATSSPNQPQH
TRBV28	TRBJ2-1	ASSFSLAAYNEQF
TRBV5-1	TRBJ2-3	ASSSQQGGETDTQY
TRBV11-2	TRBJ2-7	ASSLIVGRTYEQY
TRBV6-1	TRBJ1-6	ASRSGGAGSPLH
TRBV5-7	TRBJ1-3	ASSLSWGRNTIY
TRBV4-3	TRBJ2-7	ASSADYTTSYEQY
TRBV5-4	TRBJ2-7	ASSSPGAGKSEQY
TRBV10-1	TRBJ1-6	APMAGVTPLH
TRBV28	TRBJ2-7	ASSFPSTGGKSEQY
TRBV10-3	TRBJ1-2	AISESRQAYGYT
TRBV28	TRBJ1-6	ASSSSGRDNSPLH
TRBV7-2	TRBJ2-1	ASSLWAGGLLNEQF
TRBV2	TRBJ2-1	ASRFYSGTSGRIGNEQF
TRBV23-1	TRBJ2-5	ASSQSRASQETQY
TRBV7-8	TRBJ1-1	ASSLERSWNTEAF
TRBV4-2	TRBJ2-4	ASSGENIQY
TRBV11-3	TRBJ2-1	ASRGLGGENYNEQF
TRBV5-6	TRBJ2-3	ASSLEFRLAGVSDTQY
TRBV6-5	TRBJ1-1	ASTPTGFSEAF
TRBV6-5	TRBJ2-1	ASRRGGYNEQF
TRBV11-1	TRBJ2-3	ASSLAHRTTDTQY
TRBV6-1	TRBJ1-1	ASRALNEAF
TRBV6-6	TRBJ1-1	ASSYHWDSDSAEAF
TRBV9	TRBJ1-4	ASSEGQGGTTNEKLF
TRBV10-1	TRBJ1-1	ASSEQGALSEAF